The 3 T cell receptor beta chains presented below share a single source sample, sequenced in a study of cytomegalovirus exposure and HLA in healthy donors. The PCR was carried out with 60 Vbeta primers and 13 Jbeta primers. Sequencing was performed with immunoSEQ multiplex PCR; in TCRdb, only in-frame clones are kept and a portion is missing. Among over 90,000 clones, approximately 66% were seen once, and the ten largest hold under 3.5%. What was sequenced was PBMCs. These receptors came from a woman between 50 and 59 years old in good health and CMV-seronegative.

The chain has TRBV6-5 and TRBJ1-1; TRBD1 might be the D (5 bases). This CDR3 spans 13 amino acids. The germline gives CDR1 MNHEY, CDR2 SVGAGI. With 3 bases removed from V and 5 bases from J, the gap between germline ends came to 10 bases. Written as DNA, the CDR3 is TGTGCCAGCAGTTATCGGGAGGGGACTGAAGCTTTCTTT. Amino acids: CASSYREGTEAFF.

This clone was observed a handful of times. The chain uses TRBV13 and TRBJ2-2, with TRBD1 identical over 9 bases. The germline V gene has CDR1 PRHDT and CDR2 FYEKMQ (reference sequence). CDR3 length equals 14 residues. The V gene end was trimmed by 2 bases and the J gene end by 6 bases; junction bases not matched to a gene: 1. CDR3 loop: CASSLTGGSGELFF. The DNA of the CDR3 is TGTGCCAGCAGCTTAACAGGGGGCTCCGGGGAGCTGTTTTTT.

The CDR3 nucleotides read TGTGCCAGCTCCGGGACAGGGGGCCAGCCCCAGCATTTT. Its translation is CASSGTGGQPQHF. The chain carries TRBV18 and TRBJ1-5; 12 bases fit TRBD1. V lost 6 bases, J lost 7 bases, and 1 base stayed unmatched. The CDR3 loop spans 13 amino acids. Per germline, CDR1 KGHSH and CDR2 LQKENI.